The entry that follows covers one T cell receptor (beta chain) sequence. What it binds is unknown. Each CD8+ T cell subset was sorted in triplicate, hundreds of thousands of cells each. The CD45RO-CCR7+CD27+CD95- phenotype denoted naive CD8+ T cells. The TRB cDNA libraries were prepared by 5' RACE with UMI labels. After re-calling the 5' RACE reads, TCRdb lists one entry per CDR3 protein, DNA absent. The sample table sets out approximately 59,000 distinct CDR3 sequences. This sample stems from a study of CXCR3-negative and CXCR3-positive naive CD8 T cells. The study's findings and limits: From TRB CDR3 properties, TCR strength was inferred; surface CD5 did not differ between naive subsets. Both naive subsets showed comparably high diversity, and memory CD8+ cells showed much lower diversity. Naive cells positive for CXCR3 carried more hydrophobic TRB CDR3s than CXCR3-negative ones.

The CDR3 loop spans 15 amino acids. CDR1 GTSNPN and CDR2 SVGIG come from the germline V gene (reference sequence). The V gene is TRBV30, the J gene TRBJ2-1; TCRdb returns TRBD2, unconfirmable since there is no DNA. This clonotype was sampled from a human donor in good health. Some clones in this sample may be carry-over from other donors' samples. The sequenced sample was naive CXCR3+ CD8+ T cells from blood. Stated subset: CD45RO-CCR7+CD27+CD95- naive CD8+ T cells expressing CXCR3 (TNR3+). The CDR3 loop reads CAWSGASGGAVEQFF.